The entry that follows covers one TCR beta chain sequence. This clone was detected a few times. The antigen it recognizes is unknown. No qualities accompany the bases; no much larger clone lies one base away. These data belong to a study of T cell responses to AZD1222 COVID-19 vaccine listed by TCRdb under 2021. Context from the whole study: Because spike-specific TCR depth and breadth did not differ between the two schedules, AZD1222 recipients who got a second dose at roughly 4 weeks were pooled with those who got a second dose at roughly 12 weeks. TCR sequencing was performed for over 230 trial participants, of whom around 200 were given two doses of AZD1222 and 26 were given two doses of MenACWY control vaccine. Trial participants were enrolled by age into 18-55, 56-69 and 70-plus year subgroups, with approximately 150, 30 and 60 TCR-sequenced participants respectively. Points the paper makes about the study in general: No day 14 peak-response samples were available, so repertoires were characterized only after the peak T cell response. Participants were mostly white British and included more females than males, and it was suggested by the authors that clonal diversity may have been underestimated. Nearly half of unique spike-specific TCRs reportedly recognized epitopes outside regions mutated in the B.1.351 and B.1.1.7 variants. The 56-69-year group was small, and its depth increase did not reach significance, likely because of low power. Spike-specific TCR breadth and depth rose significantly after two AZD1222 doses compared with day 0 and with MenACWY recipients. Conclusions about previously exposed vaccinees are limited, since just five to seven AZD1222 recipients were seropositive for SARS-CoV-2 at baseline. The whole spike protein was spanned by vaccine-associated CD4 TCRs, and dominant responses were seen in regions 160-218 and 743-854.

What this sample's time point label stands for: baseline before first vaccination. Samples from vaccinated people were obtained from the UK trials COV001 and COV002, which included a single-blind randomized controlled phase 2/3 trial of AZD1222 (ChAdOx1 nCoV-19) in healthy adults. For TCRbeta chain sequencing, PBMC samples from trial participants were taken at day 0 and at day 28 after the second dose. The CDR3 goes from the cysteine to the phenylalanine over 17 residues. The retained sequence is limited to the CDR3, 51 bases, with the frame set at the first base. CDR1 and CDR2 were assigned from the germline V gene as SGHNT and YENEEA. V lost 4 bases and J lost 5 bases; the stretch between them is 23 bases long. The CDR3 regions of human TCRbeta chains were analyzed by immunosequencing. As for how the authors treated the data: Repertoire TCRs were matched against a reference library of SARS-CoV-2-specific TCRs generated with the MIRA antigen-specificity platform. Breadth was defined as the fraction of unique TCRs that were SARS-CoV-2-associated. Depth was defined as the fraction of total T cells that were SARS-CoV-2-associated. Each spike-specific TCR was assigned to its reactive spike region and to a CD4 or CD8 class using the MIRA data. Log10-transformed breadth and depth values were compared by one-way ANOVA with Sidak's multiple comparisons tests. TCRdb retrieved this table from immuneACCESS and kept in-frame rearrangements only. Not all clones are present; in checked studies, unresolved V genes account for under half, and no reason is known for the remainder. The V and J calls and clone size come from that table; D and trimming were worked out from the DNA. Present in this sample are about 29,000 clones, over 90% of which were seen just once. Over 8% of the sample rests with the top ten.

The sequence derives from an adult in good health. The sample was peripheral blood, taken on day 0 of AZD1222 vaccination. The chain couples TRBV11-3 to TRBJ1-1; possibly the D gene is TRBD1, per 5 matching bases. Read as DNA, the sequence is TGTGCCAGCAGCTCCTCCGGGGGTATGAGGAGGGAAACTGAAGCTTTCTTT. It is translated as CASSSSGGMRRETEAFF.